This entry lists 6 T cell receptor beta chains sequenced from one sample in a study of blood T cell repertoires in COVID-19. Profiled with immunoSEQ multiplex PCR; TCRdb holds only in-frame clones, not every one. The sample yields 170,000 or so clones, approximately 80% seen once. The sample comprised peripheral blood. The receptors come from a woman aged 60-70 years with acute or convalescent COVID-19.

This rearrangement joins TRBV7-2 to TRBJ1-4, with 8 bases aligning to TRBD1. V dropped 1 base and J dropped 5; count of bases not matched to a gene: 0. Germline V gene sequence: CDR1 SGHTA, CDR2 FQGNSA. CDR3 length: 14 amino acids. The DNA for the CDR3 is TGTGCCAGCAGCTTAGGGACAGGGAATGAAAAACTGTTTTTT. It specifies CASSLGTGNEKLFF.

This chain connects TRBV9 to TRBJ1-3; TRBD1 aligns across 9 bases. The CDR3 is 15 amino acids. Germline V gene lookup returns CDR1 SGDLS and CDR2 YYNGEE. V was clipped by 6 bases and J by 9 bases; unmatched bases: 13. CDR3: CASTPGQGSLRTIYF. The CDR3 DNA reads as TGTGCCAGCACCCCAGGACAGGGGAGCCTCCGCACCATATATTTT.

The genes are TRBV9 and TRBJ2-3; 12 bases are shared with TRBD2. Germline values: CDR1 SGDLS, CDR2 YYNGEE. The CDR3 totals 14 residues. The V segment lost 2 bases and the J segment 6 bases; nucleotides outside the gene matches: 1. The CDR3 region is CASSVLAGGDTQYF. The CDR3 DNA sequence: TGTGCCAGCAGCGTTCTAGCGGGGGGGGATACGCAGTATTTT.

The CDR3 reads CASRGGRNTGELFF. CDR3 DNA sequence: TGTGCCAGCCGAGGCGGGAGAAACACCGGGGAGCTGTTTTTT. V is TRBV6-5 and J is TRBJ2-2, with 7 bases that match TRBD2. After removal of 8 bases from V and 2 bases from J, the junction contained 5 bases not matched to a gene. The CDR3 loop spans 14 amino acids. The germline V gene encodes CDR1 MNHEY and CDR2 SVGAGI.

The CDR3 sequence: CASSVRLAGATDTQYF. The CDR3 DNA follows: TGTGCCAGCAGCGTAAGACTAGCGGGGGCCACAGATACGCAGTATTTT. This chain connects TRBV7-2 to TRBJ2-3; TRBD2 aligns across 12 bases. The junction had 5 bases not matched to a gene; V was cut back by 5 bases and J by 2 bases. Looked up from germline, CDR1 is SGHTA and CDR2 is FQGNSA. This CDR3 has 16 residues.

This rearrangement joins TRBV5-1 to TRBJ2-7; D might be TRBD1 (5 bases). V lost 0 bases, J lost 4 bases, and 14 bases lay in between. The CDR3 contains 15 residues. Germline CDR1 SGHRS, CDR2 YFSETQ. CDR3 residues: CASSLVPGREYEQYF. Here the CDR3 DNA reads TGCGCCAGCAGCTTGGTACCCGGCAGGGAATACGAGCAGTACTTC.